The 16 T cell receptor beta chains below come from one sample, sequenced in a study of OX40 agonist ivuxolimab in advanced cancers. Some clones are missing from TCRdb's copy, which holds only in-frame ones; the method was immunoSEQ multiplex PCR. This sample has 60,000 to 85,000 clones, with under 90% found just once. The sequences come from CD4+ or CD8+ T cells sorted from blood, collected in a trial of the OX40 agonist ivuxolimab. Receptors were obtained from an adult with an advanced solid tumor such as melanoma, head and neck, liver or kidney cancer.

The genes are TRBV11-3 and TRBJ2-3; the D is unclear. Between the trimmed V and J ends, which lost 3 bases and 5 bases, there was a span of 9 bases. Per germline, CDR1 SGHNT and CDR2 YENEEA. The length of the CDR3 is 13 residues. The CDR3 loop is CASSFQHGDTQYF. DNA for the CDR3: TGTGCCAGCAGCTTCCAACACGGAGATACGCAGTATTTT.

The chain carries TRBV11-2 and TRBJ2-3; TRBD1 is a possible D gene (8 bases). In germline, CDR1 is SGHAT, CDR2 FQNNGV. CDR3 size: 16 residues. Trimming pared 2 bases from V and 6 bases from J, leaving 18 bases between. CDR3 amino acids: CASSLNRDRRGDTQYF. The CDR3 nucleotides read TGTGCCAGCAGCTTAAACCGGGACAGGCGGGGGGATACGCAGTATTTT.

The chain joins TRBV28 to TRBJ2-7, with TRBD2 identical over 11 bases. This CDR3 has 15 residues. Trimming cost V 3 bases and J 4 bases; bases outside gene matches: 5. Per germline, CDR1 MDHEN and CDR2 SYDVKM. The CDR3 sequence: CASSFETSGDYEQYF. Written as DNA, the CDR3 is TGTGCCAGCAGTTTCGAGACTAGCGGGGATTACGAGCAGTACTTC.

This clone has more than one count but fewer than ten. The V and J genes are TRBV5-6 and TRBJ2-2; the match to TRBD2 covers 11 bases. Trimming at V came to 4 bases and at J to 2 bases, leaving 10 bases not matched to a gene. In germline, CDR1 is SGHDT, CDR2 YYEEEE. The CDR3 has 18 residues. CDR3 protein: CASSPEGLAAKNTGELFF. As DNA, the CDR3 is TGTGCCAGCAGCCCAGAGGGACTAGCGGCGAAAAACACCGGGGAGCTGTTTTTT.

CDR3 nucleotide sequence: TGTGCCCCCACCCCTTTGGTGGACACTGAAGCTTTCTTT. Translating it yields CAPTPLVDTEAFF. This rearrangement joins TRBV7-9 to TRBJ1-1; D is ambiguous. The CDR3 covers 13 residues. V shed 11 bases and J shed 3 bases, with 16 bases lying between them. Germline V CDR1 and CDR2: SEHNR, FQNEAQ (reference sequence).

The rearrangement uses TRBV6-5 and TRBJ2-7; 14 bases map to TRBD2. Germline values: CDR1 MNHEY, CDR2 SVGAGI. Losses at the gene ends were 0 bases for V and 8 bases for J; bases not matched to a gene: 6. This CDR3 has 16 residues. This CDR3 is CASSYSKGLAGVQQYF. Written as DNA, the CDR3 is TGTGCCAGCAGTTACTCGAAGGGACTAGCGGGGGTTCAGCAGTACTTC.

The chain recombines TRBV4-2 with TRBJ2-5; D gene ambiguous. V gave up 0 bases and J gave up 5 bases, with 10 bases separating them. CDR3 length equals 14 residues. Per germline, CDR1 LGHNA and CDR2 YNFKEQ. CDR3 sequence reads: CASSQDRESETQYF. DNA for the CDR3: TGTGCCAGCAGCCAAGATCGAGAATCGGAGACCCAGTACTTC.

The genes are TRBV4-1 and TRBJ2-7, with 10 nucleotides matching TRBD2. This CDR3 comprises 17 residues. V lost 2 bases, J lost 3 bases, and 10 bases stayed unmatched. CDR1 is MGHRA and CDR2 is YSYEKL in the germline V gene. The CDR3 sequence: CASSQNYRGLALYEQYF. The CDR3, as DNA: TGCGCCAGCAGCCAAAACTACAGGGGACTAGCGCTCTACGAGCAGTACTTC.

The V and J genes are TRBV5-8 and TRBJ1-5; no reliable D call. The CDR3 has 15 residues. The germline V gene encodes CDR1 SGHTS and CDR2 YDEGEE. With 6 bases removed from V and 1 base from J, the gap between germline ends came to 14 bases. The DNA for the CDR3 is TGTGCCAGCAACAGCAACATGCTAAGCAATCAGCCCCAGCATTTT. Protein sequence: CASNSNMLSNQPQHF.

A single count supports this clone. The chain employs TRBV28 and TRBJ1-5, with D unclear. Germline values: CDR1 MDHEN, CDR2 SYDVKM. The CDR3 totals 14 residues. Trimming took off 6 bases at V and 5 bases at J, with 14 bases between the two ends. CDR3 sequence: CASSQRTAHQPQHF. In DNA form, the CDR3 reads TGTGCCAGCAGCCAACGGACGGCCCATCAGCCCCAGCATTTT.

The chain is built from TRBV29-1 and TRBJ1-3, with D unresolved. The CDR3 contains 12 residues. Germline V gene data show CDR1 as SQVTM and CDR2 as ANQGSEA. V lost 2 bases, J lost 0 bases, and 2 bases lay in between. The DNA of the CDR3 is TGCAGCGTTGAAAGCTCTGGAAACACCATATATTTT. Its translation: CSVESSGNTIYF.

J is TRBJ1-1 and V is TRBV7-8; D unresolved. This CDR3 is built from 13 residues. The ends were cut back, 0 bases at V and 5 bases at J, with 7 bases in the middle. Germline CDR1 is SGHVS and CDR2 is FQNEAQ. CDR3 coding DNA: TGTGCCAGCAGCTTAGCGGCGGGGACTGAAGCTTTCTTT. This translates into CASSLAAGTEAFF.

J is TRBJ2-1 and V is TRBV11-3; D unresolved. The CDR3 is made up of 13 amino acids. Germline lookup yields CDR1 SGHNT and CDR2 YENEEA. V lost 3 bases and J lost 7, with 10 bases in between. The CDR3 nucleotides are TGTGCCAGCAGCTTTTCGTTTCGGAATGAGCAGTTCTTC. It encodes CASSFSFRNEQFF.

The V and J genes are TRBV7-9 and TRBJ1-4, with D uncertain. The CDR3 extends over 14 amino acids. The V and J ends lost 1 base and 5 bases respectively, with 8 bases between them. Per the germline V gene, CDR1 is SEHNR and CDR2 is FQNEAQ (reference sequence). The CDR3 loop reads CASSLELGNEKLFF. CDR3 nucleotide sequence: TGTGCCAGCAGCTTAGAACTGGGGAATGAAAAACTGTTTTTT.

This clone was seen only once. V is TRBV5-1 and J is TRBJ2-7, with D perhaps TRBD1 (6 bases). The V gene lost 1 base and the J gene lost 4 bases, with 27 bases spanning the gap. The CDR3 length is 19 residues. Germline values: CDR1 SGHRS, CDR2 YFSETQ. The CDR3 DNA sequence: TGCGCCAGCAGCTTGCGCCCGTTGCCTCTTGAACAGGGAATGTACGAGCAGTACTTC. It is translated as CASSLRPLPLEQGMYEQYF. The full variable domain, completed using reference TRBV5-1 and TRBJ2-7, is KAGVTQTPRYLIKTRGQQVTLSCSPISGHRSVSWYQQTPGQGLQFLFEYFSETQRNKGNFPGRFSGRQFSNSRSEMNVSTLELGDSALYLCASSLRPLPLEQGMYEQYFGPGTRLTVT.

This clone was seen more than once but under ten times. The chain combines TRBV7-3 with TRBJ2-3, with D possibly being TRBD2 (6 bases). With 6 bases removed from V and 2 bases from J, the gap between germline ends came to 9 bases. Germline CDR1 is SGHTA and CDR2 is FQGTGA. The CDR3 is 13 residues long. CDR3 nucleotides: TGTGCCAGCAGTCCTAGCGTCACAGATACGCAGTATTTT. The encoded protein is CASSPSVTDTQYF.